The 10 T cell receptor beta chains below were found in one sample sequenced in a study of STAT5B mutations in CD4+ large granular lymphocyte leukemia. Produced via immunoSEQ multiplex PCR; TCRdb's table is partial and in-frame only. The sample has fewer than 35,000 clones, less than 75% seen once. Sequencing used CD4+ T cells from blood buffy coats. The receptor set was obtained from a human donor in good health.

The chain carries TRBV6-5 and TRBJ1-3; 8 nucleotides match TRBD1. The V gene's germline CDR1 is MNHEY and CDR2 SVGAGI. This CDR3 contains 15 residues. After removal of 6 bases from V and 4 bases from J, the junction contained 8 bases not matched to a gene. The CDR3 loop is CASRSPGGAGNTIYF. CDR3 nucleotides: TGTGCCAGCAGGTCACCAGGGGGCGCCGGAAACACCATATATTTT.

The chain combines TRBV29-1 with TRBJ1-1; possibly TRBD1 for D (5 bases). Germline-derived CDR1 and CDR2 are SQVTM and ANQGSEA. V shed 5 bases and J shed 0 bases, with 13 bases lying between them. The CDR3 has 14 residues. The CDR3 here is CSVLIRGVNTEAFF. CDR3 nucleotides: TGCAGCGTTCTCATCCGGGGGGTGAACACTGAAGCTTTCTTT. Full variable domain (rest looked up from reference TRBV29-1 and TRBJ1-1): SAVISQKPSRDICQRGTSLTIQCQVDSQVTMMFWYRQQPGQSLTLIATANQGSEATYESGFVIDKFPISRPNLTFSTLTVSNMSPEDSSIYLCSVLIRGVNTEAFFGQGTRLTVV.

The genes are TRBV10-3 and TRBJ2-3, with D maybe TRBD2 (6 bases). The CDR3 has 14 residues. CDR1 and CDR2 (germline): ENHRY, SYGVKD. Trimming pared 4 bases from V and 4 bases from J, leaving 12 bases between. The CDR3 DNA is TGTGCCATCAGTGGGGGGGACTTCGCAGATACGCAGTATTTT. It is translated as CAISGGDFADTQYF.

V and J are TRBV5-6 and TRBJ2-1, with TRBD2 matching 9 bases. This CDR3 has 16 amino acids. CDR1 and CDR2 (germline): SGHDT, YYEEEE. V lost 4 bases to trimming and J lost 9 bases; unmatched junction nucleotides: 14. The CDR3 coding sequence is TGTGCCAGCAGCCCCCGGTATGGCGGGGGGGCCTTTGAGCAGTTCTTC. Protein: CASSPRYGGGAFEQFF.

The J gene is TRBJ2-3, the V gene TRBV15, with 12 bases fitting TRBD2. The CDR3 is 19 amino acids. V was pared by 3 bases and J by 1 base, with 11 bases of the junction left unmatched. Germline assignment: CDR1 LNHNV and CDR2 YYDKDF (reference sequence). CDR3 nucleotide sequence: TGTGCCACCAGCAGTCTATCTAGCGGGGGGGTCAGCCGCACAGATACGCAGTATTTT. This gives the protein CATSSLSSGGVSRTDTQYF.

This clone showed up just once. This rearrangement joins TRBV7-2 to TRBJ2-3; perhaps D is TRBD1 or TRBD2 (7 bases each). The CDR3 totals 17 residues. V lost 2 bases to trimming and J lost 2 bases, with 17 bases between them. Germline CDR1 and CDR2: SGHTA and FQGNSA. The CDR3 DNA reads TGTGCCAGCAGCTTAAAGGGAGGGGGCCCCCCCACAGATACGCAGTATTTT. It translates to CASSLKGGGPPTDTQYF.

This rearrangement joins TRBV11-2 to TRBJ2-5; no reliable D call. The V gene lost 3 bases and the J gene lost 4 bases, with 12 bases spanning the gap. This CDR3 spans 14 amino acids. The germline gives CDR1 SGHAT, CDR2 FQNNGV. CDR3 DNA sequence: TGTGCCAGCAGCTTTGCGCAGCCTGGAGAGACCCAGTACTTC. The encoded protein is CASSFAQPGETQYF. Variable domain in full (rest from reference TRBV11-2 and TRBJ2-5): EAGVAQSPRYKIIEKRQSVAFWCNPISGHATLYWYQQILGQGPKLLIQFQNNGVVDDSQLPKDRFSAERLKGVDSTLKIQPAKLEDSAVYLCASSFAQPGETQYFGPGTRLLVL.

This chain joins TRBV6-1 and TRBJ1-1; no clear D. This CDR3 is 15 amino acids long. CDR1 and CDR2 from the germline V gene are MNHNS and SASEGT. Trimming pared 3 bases from V and 4 bases from J, leaving 15 bases between. The CDR3 nucleotides are TGTGCCAGCAGTGAGGCAGGTACGTGGGGCACTGAAGCTTTCTTT. This gives the protein CASSEAGTWGTEAFF.

The chain has TRBV9 and TRBJ2-2; D unclear. Germline CDR1 SGDLS, CDR2 YYNGEE. The CDR3 length is 14 residues. V lost 0 bases and J lost 4, with 7 bases in between. The CDR3 is CASSVGPTTGELFF. The CDR3 DNA reads as TGTGCCAGCAGCGTAGGCCCTACCACCGGGGAGCTGTTTTTT.

A few counts support this clone. The gene calls are TRBV28 and TRBJ1-1; TRBD1 might be the D (5 bases). Germline V CDR1 and CDR2: MDHEN, SYDVKM. CDR3 length: 11 amino acids. The V end lost 8 bases, the J end lost 6 bases, and 10 bases lay between the germline ends. CDR3: CASPRGAEAFF. The CDR3 DNA is TGTGCCAGCCCACGGGGGGCTGAAGCTTTCTTT. Together with reference TRBV28 and TRBJ1-1, the CDR3 gives the full variable domain: DVKVTQSSRYLVKRTGEKVFLECVQDMDHENMFWYRQDPGLGLRLIYFSYDVKMKEKGDIPEGYSVSREKKERFSLILESASTNQTSMYLCASPRGAEAFFGQGTRLTVV.